Detailed here is one T cell receptor (beta chain). The target antigen is unknown. Germline CDR1 LNHDA, CDR2 SQIVND (reference sequence). After removal of 6 bases from V and 0 bases from J, the junction contained 4 bases not matched to a gene. The CDR3 is 16 amino acids. Caucasian adults living in Nashville, Tennessee, provided all samples. Data came from immunoSEQ multiplex PCR; TCRdb stores just in-frame clones and leaves some out. This repertoire shows about 1.5 million clones, around 98% found once; its top ten account for roughly 0.45%. This entry belongs to a study of shared clonotypes between healthy human individuals. General study points: Memory subsets generally showed smaller estimated richness than naive subsets did.

The sequence was obtained from a young man in good health. Sequencing was done on a sample of naive CD4+ T cells sorted from blood. This sample's subset: CD45RA+ positively selected. The chain combines TRBV19 with TRBJ2-1; 11 bases match TRBD2. Here the CDR3 DNA reads TGTGCCAGTAGCCTTAGCGGGAGGGCCTCCTACAATGAGCAGTTCTTC. Its translation is CASSLSGRASYNEQFF.